Below, 22 T cell receptor beta chains from the same sample are listed, as sequenced in a study of neoadjuvant anti-PD-1 for oral cavity cancer. Assay: immunoSEQ multiplex PCR; the TCRdb copy retains only in-frame clones and omits some. The data show some 66,000 clones, over 70% seen once. The input for sequencing was PBMCs, taken before nivolumab (anti-PD-1) treatment. These receptors were taken from a person aged 35-80 years with oral cavity squamous cell carcinoma.

This rearrangement joins TRBV9 to TRBJ1-3; D call uncertain. The V end lost 4 bases, the J end lost 0 bases, and 17 bases lay between the germline ends. Germline V gene sequence: CDR1 SGDLS, CDR2 YYNGEE. The CDR3 has 17 residues. CDR3 nucleotide sequence: TGTGCCAGCAGCCAAAATTTAGGATCGAGCTCTGGAAACACCATATATTTT. Protein product: CASSQNLGSSSGNTIYF.

The rearrangement joins TRBV27 to TRBJ2-7; no clear D. Deletions cut 6 bases from V and 3 bases from J, with 18 bases between. Germline V CDR1 and CDR2: MNHEY, SMNVEV (reference sequence). The CDR3 runs to 15 residues. In DNA form, the CDR3 reads TGTGCCAGCAGGCTATTCGGAGACGTACTCTACGAGCAGTACTTC. Residues: CASRLFGDVLYEQYF.

This sequence joins TRBV19 and TRBJ2-3; the match to TRBD1 covers 9 bases. J was trimmed by 4 bases and V by 5 bases; bases with no gene match: 4. The CDR3 is made up of 14 amino acids. Germline CDR1 LNHDA, CDR2 SQIVND (reference sequence). CDR3: CASSPGQGADTQYF. Here the CDR3 DNA reads TGTGCCAGTAGTCCGGGACAGGGCGCAGATACGCAGTATTTT.

This chain uses TRBV6-5 with TRBJ1-1, with unresolved D. CDR1 MNHEY and CDR2 SVGAGI come from the germline V gene. The CDR3 loop spans 15 amino acids. V was clipped by 0 bases and J by 1 base, with 9 bases between them. In nucleotides, the CDR3 is TGTGCCAGCAGTTACTCTCAGGACGGGAACACTGAAGCTTTCTTT. This encodes CASSYSQDGNTEAFF.

V usage is TRBV5-4 and J usage is TRBJ2-1; 11 positions agree with TRBD2. There are 16 residues in the CDR3. CDR1 SGHNT and CDR2 YYREEE come from the germline V gene (reference sequence). V lost 5 bases, J lost 2 bases, and 6 bases stayed unmatched. CDR3: CASRATSGGTYNEQFF. DNA of the CDR3: TGTGCCAGCAGGGCAACTAGCGGGGGCACCTACAATGAGCAGTTCTTC.

This rearrangement joins TRBV15 to TRBJ1-4, with 8 bases aligning to TRBD1. CDR3 length equals 15 residues. V shed 3 bases and J 8 bases; nucleotides not matched to a gene: 8. Per the germline V gene, CDR1 is LNHNV and CDR2 is YYDKDF (reference sequence). CDR3 DNA sequence: TGTGCCACCAGCAGGATACAGGGGGAGTGGGAAAAACTGTTTTTT. Its translation is CATSRIQGEWEKLFF.

The chain recombines TRBV4-1 with TRBJ2-7; D assignment may be TRBD1 or TRBD2 (5 bases each). Trimming left V 4 bases short and J 3 bases short, with 16 bases between. Germline lookup yields CDR1 MGHRA and CDR2 YSYEKL. The CDR3 totals 15 residues. The CDR3 DNA follows: TGCGCCAGCAGCCCCATATTCCGGGGCAGCTACGAGCAGTACTTC. This encodes CASSPIFRGSYEQYF.

This rearrangement joins TRBV5-1 to TRBJ1-3; D perhaps matches TRBD1 (5 bases). The length of the CDR3 is 18 residues. V lost 0 bases, J lost 0 bases, and 16 bases lay in between. Germline CDR1 SGHRS, CDR2 YFSETQ. CDR3: CASSLAPGSDFSGNTIYF. CDR3 DNA sequence: TGCGCCAGCAGCTTGGCCCCAGGGTCGGACTTCTCTGGAAACACCATATATTTT.

The chain uses TRBV5-1 and TRBJ2-5; 11 nucleotides agree with TRBD2. The CDR3 is 17 amino acids. Germline V gene data show CDR1 as SGHRS and CDR2 as YFSETQ. J was trimmed by 4 bases and V by 0 bases; bases with no gene match: 8. This chain's CDR3 is CASSLGLAGGTSETQYF. As DNA, the CDR3 is TGCGCCAGCAGCTTGGGTCTAGCGGGGGGTACCTCAGAGACCCAGTACTTC.

This rearrangement joins TRBV5-4 to TRBJ1-4; TRBD1 might be the D (6 bases). Trimming stripped 2 bases from V and 4 bases from J, with 12 bases between. The CDR3 has 15 amino acids. The germline V gene encodes CDR1 SGHNT and CDR2 YYREEE (reference sequence). The CDR3 DNA reads as TGTGCCAGCAGCTTTGGGGGGGCACTTAATGAAAAACTGTTTTTT. Its protein is CASSFGGALNEKLFF.

V gene TRBV5-1 combines with J gene TRBJ1-1; D possibly corresponds to TRBD1 (5 bases). CDR3 size: 13 residues. Germline values: CDR1 SGHRS, CDR2 YFSETQ. Between the trimmed V and J ends, which lost 2 bases and 5 bases, there was a span of 10 bases. The CDR3 DNA is TGCGCCAGCAGCTTTGAGGGGAGAACTGAAGCTTTCTTT. It encodes CASSFEGRTEAFF.

The CDR3 nucleotides read TGTGCCAGCAGACGACTAGCGGGGAAATACGAGCAGTACTTC. Residues: CASRRLAGKYEQYF. The rearrangement uses TRBV11-2 and TRBJ2-7; 11 bases map to TRBD2. The CDR3 has 14 amino acids. Unmatched junction bases numbered 5, after V lost 6 bases and J lost 4 bases. CDR1 and CDR2 from the germline V gene are SGHAT and FQNNGV. The whole variable domain, filled in from reference TRBV11-2 and TRBJ2-7, reads EAGVAQSPRYKIIEKRQSVAFWCNPISGHATLYWYQQILGQGPKLLIQFQNNGVVDDSQLPKDRFSAERLKGVDSTLKIQPAKLEDSAVYLCASRRLAGKYEQYFGPGTRLTVT.

The rearrangement links TRBV5-4 to TRBJ2-5, with 14 bases aligning to TRBD2. The CDR3 is 16 residues long. V dropped 4 bases and J dropped 3; count of bases not matched to a gene: 5. The germline gives CDR1 SGHNT, CDR2 YYREEE (reference sequence). Here the CDR3 DNA reads TGTGCCAGCAGCGGTGGGGGACTAGCGGGAGAAGAGACCCAGTACTTC. Protein: CASSGGGLAGEETQYF.

This chain joins TRBV2 and TRBJ1-1; D may be TRBD1 (5 bases). This CDR3 is 13 amino acids long. Trimming shortened V by 8 bases and J by 7 bases, and 17 bases separated the two germline ends. Germline-derived CDR1 and CDR2 are SNHLY and FYNNEI. The CDR3 is CASSRGEGNEAFF. The CDR3 nucleotides read TGTGCCAGCTCGAGGGGCGAGGGGAATGAAGCTTTCTTT.

This chain joins TRBV19 and TRBJ2-5; 7 nucleotides match TRBD2. The trim removed 1 base at V and 5 bases at J, leaving 7 bases unmatched. The CDR3 contains 15 residues. CDR1 LNHDA and CDR2 SQIVND come from the germline V gene (reference sequence). For the CDR3, the DNA is TGTGCCAGTAGTATAGCGGGGGGTCGGGAGGAGACCCAGTACTTC. Translation: CASSIAGGREETQYF.

This clone was recorded a few times. This rearrangement joins TRBV10-2 to TRBJ2-7; 9 nucleotides agree with TRBD1. V trimming: 8 bases; J trimming: 2 bases; junction bases outside the gene matches: 4. The V gene's germline CDR1 is WSHSY and CDR2 SAAADI. The CDR3 consists of 13 residues. CDR3 coding DNA: TGCGCCAGCGCCCGGGACAGGGCCTACGAGCAGTACTTC. It translates to CASARDRAYEQYF.

The CDR3 coding sequence is TGTGCCAGTAAACCCCTCTCAAAGCGGGAGGGCAGAACAGATACGCAGTATTTT. It codes for CASKPLSKREGRTDTQYF. The chain combines TRBV19 with TRBJ2-3; 10 positions match TRBD2. Trimming took 7 bases from V and 3 from J; bases not matched to a gene: 16. The CDR3 loop spans 18 amino acids. CDR1 LNHDA and CDR2 SQIVND come from the germline V gene (reference sequence).

V usage is TRBV4-1 and J usage is TRBJ2-1, with no clear D. V was shortened by 4 bases and J by 0 bases, with 13 bases between the two germline ends. The CDR3 runs to 16 residues. The germline V gene encodes CDR1 MGHRA and CDR2 YSYEKL. DNA of the CDR3: TGCGCCAGCAGCCCCCCGTCGCACCTCTCCTACAATGAGCAGTTCTTC. Translated: CASSPPSHLSYNEQFF.

This sequence joins TRBV9 and TRBJ2-5; maybe TRBD2 (6 bases). Germline CDR1 is SGDLS and CDR2 is YYNGEE. Trimming left V 3 bases short and J 1 base short, with 13 bases between. There are 15 residues in the CDR3. In nucleotides, the CDR3 is TGTGCCAGCAGCGCAGCCGCGGGGCTCCAAGAGACCCAGTACTTC. This gives the protein CASSAAAGLQETQYF.

This chain uses TRBV13 with TRBJ1-2; D is uncertain. The CDR3 spans 14 residues. Trimming removed 0 bases from V and 4 bases from J, with 9 bases in between. Germline CDR1 PRHDT, CDR2 FYEKMQ (reference sequence). Written as DNA, the CDR3 is TGTGCCAGCAGCTTAGGAGCGAACCGCTATGGCTACACCTTC. It yields the protein CASSLGANRYGYTF.

The CDR3 coding sequence is TGTGCCAGCAGCCCTCAGGGGCGGAGCACTGAAGCTTTCTTT. It yields the protein CASSPQGRSTEAFF. The rearrangement joins TRBV7-3 to TRBJ1-1, with a possible D match to TRBD1 (6 bases). CDR1 is SGHTA and CDR2 is FQGTGA in the germline V gene. The CDR3 is 14 amino acids. V gave up 5 bases and J gave up 4 bases, with 14 bases separating them.

V gene TRBV11-2 combines with J gene TRBJ1-3; D uncertain. The CDR3 runs to 16 residues. Trimming took off 5 bases at V and 2 bases at J, with 16 bases between the two ends. The germline gives CDR1 SGHAT, CDR2 FQNNGV. In nucleotides, the CDR3 is TGTGCCAGCAGCCTTGCGGGAGGTCAAACTGGAAACACCATATATTTT. Its translation: CASSLAGGQTGNTIYF.